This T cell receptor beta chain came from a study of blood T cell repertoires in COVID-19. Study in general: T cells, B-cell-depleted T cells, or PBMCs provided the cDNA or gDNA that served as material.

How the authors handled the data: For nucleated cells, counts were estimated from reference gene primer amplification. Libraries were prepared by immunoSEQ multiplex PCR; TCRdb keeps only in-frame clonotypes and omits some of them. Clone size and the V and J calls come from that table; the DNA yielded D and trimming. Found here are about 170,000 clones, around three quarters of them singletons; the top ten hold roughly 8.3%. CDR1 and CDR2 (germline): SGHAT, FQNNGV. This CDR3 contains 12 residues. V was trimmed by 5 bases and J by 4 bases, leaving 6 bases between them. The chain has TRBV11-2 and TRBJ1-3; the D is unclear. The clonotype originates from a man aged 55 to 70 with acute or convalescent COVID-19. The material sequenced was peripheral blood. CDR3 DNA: TGTGCCAGCAGCCATCCCGGAAACACCATATATTTT. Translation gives CASSHPGNTIYF.